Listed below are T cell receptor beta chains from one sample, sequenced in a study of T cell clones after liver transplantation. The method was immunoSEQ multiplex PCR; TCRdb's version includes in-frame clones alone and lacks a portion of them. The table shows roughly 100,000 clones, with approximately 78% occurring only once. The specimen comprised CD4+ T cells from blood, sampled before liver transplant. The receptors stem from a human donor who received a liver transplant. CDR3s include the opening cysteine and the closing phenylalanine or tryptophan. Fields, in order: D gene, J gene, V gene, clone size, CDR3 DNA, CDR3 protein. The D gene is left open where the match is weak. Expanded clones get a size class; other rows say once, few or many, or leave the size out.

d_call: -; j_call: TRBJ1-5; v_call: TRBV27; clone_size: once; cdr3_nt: TGTGCCAGCAGTGACTCGCGACAGGGCAATCAGCCCCAGCATTTT; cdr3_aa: CASSDSRQGNQPQHF
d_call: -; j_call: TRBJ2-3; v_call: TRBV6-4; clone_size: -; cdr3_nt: TGTGCCAGCAGGCCCTCCCGGAGTGGGACTCCCTCACGCCGTACGCAGTATTTT; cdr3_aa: CASRPSRSGTPSRRTQYF
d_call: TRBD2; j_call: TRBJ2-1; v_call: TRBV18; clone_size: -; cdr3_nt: TGTGCCAGCTCACCACCGCTAGCGGGAGGGGGCAATGAGCAGTTCTTC; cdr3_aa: CASSPPLAGGGNEQFF
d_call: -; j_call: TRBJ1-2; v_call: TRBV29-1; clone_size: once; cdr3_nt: TGCAGCGTTGAACTAAACTATGGCTACACCTTC; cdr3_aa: CSVELNYGYTF
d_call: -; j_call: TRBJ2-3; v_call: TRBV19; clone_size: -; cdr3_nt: TGTGCCAGTAGTACCCTACAGGGAAATACGCAGTATTTT; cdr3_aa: CASSTLQGNTQYF
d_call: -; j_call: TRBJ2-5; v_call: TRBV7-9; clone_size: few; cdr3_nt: TGTGCCAGCAGCCTCGGGGCAGTGGGGCAAGAGACCCAGTACTTC; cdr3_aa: CASSLGAVGQETQYF
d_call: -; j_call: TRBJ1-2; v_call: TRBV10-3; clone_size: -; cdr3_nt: TGTGCCATCAGGGGAGAACGCAGTGGGGATGGCTACACCTTC; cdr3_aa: CAIRGERSGDGYTF
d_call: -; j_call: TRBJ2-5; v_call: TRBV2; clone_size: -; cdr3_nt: TGTGCCAGCAGTTCGGGTCGTCAAGAGACCCAGTACTTC; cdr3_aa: CASSSGRQETQYF
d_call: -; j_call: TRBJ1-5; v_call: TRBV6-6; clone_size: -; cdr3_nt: TGTGCCAGCAGTTACCTGAATAGCAATCAGCCCCAGCATTTT; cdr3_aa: CASSYLNSNQPQHF
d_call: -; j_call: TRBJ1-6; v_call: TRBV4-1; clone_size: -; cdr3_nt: TGCGCCAGCAGCCTTAACACCGGGGAGGCTTCACCCCTCCACTTT; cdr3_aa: CASSLNTGEASPLHF
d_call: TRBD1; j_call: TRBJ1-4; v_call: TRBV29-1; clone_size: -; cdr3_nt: TGCAGCGTTGTCCCGGGGGGGACAGGGAAAAAACTGTTTTTT; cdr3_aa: CSVVPGGTGKKLFF
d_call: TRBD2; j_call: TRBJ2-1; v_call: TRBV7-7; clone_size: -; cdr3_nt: TGTGCCAGCAGCTTAGGCGCGGGGGGTCACAATGAGCAGTTCTTC; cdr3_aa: CASSLGAGGHNEQFF
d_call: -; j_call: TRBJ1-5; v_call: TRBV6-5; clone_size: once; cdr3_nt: TGTGCCAGCACCTCGGCGGGTGGCAATCAGCCCCAGCATTTT; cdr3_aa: CASTSAGGNQPQHF
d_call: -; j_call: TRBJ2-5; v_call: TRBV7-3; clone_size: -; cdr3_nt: TGTGCCAGCAGCTTGGGGGTAGGAGAGACCCAGTACTTC; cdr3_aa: CASSLGVGETQYF
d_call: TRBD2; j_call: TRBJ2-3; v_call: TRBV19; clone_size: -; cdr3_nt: TGTGCCAGTAGTATAGCTACACTAGCGGGGGGCCGTCAAGATACGCAGTATTTT; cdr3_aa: CASSIATLAGGRQDTQYF
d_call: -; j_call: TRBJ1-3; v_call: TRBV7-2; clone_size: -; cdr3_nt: TGTGCCAGCAGCTCTGACAAGATACAGGGCTTTGGAAACACCATATATTTT; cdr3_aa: CASSSDKIQGFGNTIYF
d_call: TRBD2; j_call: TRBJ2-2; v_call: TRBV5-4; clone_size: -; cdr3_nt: TGTGCCAGCAGCTTGGGGCTAGCGGGCGTCACCGGGGAGCTGTTTTTT; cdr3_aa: CASSLGLAGVTGELFF
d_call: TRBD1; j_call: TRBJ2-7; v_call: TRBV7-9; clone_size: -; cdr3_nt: TGTGCCAGCAGCTTAGCATTAAGGGACAGGTCCTACGAGCAGTACTTC; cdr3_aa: CASSLALRDRSYEQYF
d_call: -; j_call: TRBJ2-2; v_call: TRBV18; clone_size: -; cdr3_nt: TGTGCCAGCTCACCGCTCGGGCTAGTCGGGGAGCTGTTTTTT; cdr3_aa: CASSPLGLVGELFF
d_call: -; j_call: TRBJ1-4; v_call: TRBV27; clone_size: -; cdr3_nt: TGTGCCAGCAAAGCGGGGGCGAGGGGTGAAAAACTGTTTTTT; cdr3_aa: CASKAGARGEKLFF
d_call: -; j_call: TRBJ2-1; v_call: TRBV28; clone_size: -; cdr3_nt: TGTGCCAGCAGTTTTGTCGCCGGCAACAATGAGCAGTTCTTC; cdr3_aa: CASSFVAGNNEQFF
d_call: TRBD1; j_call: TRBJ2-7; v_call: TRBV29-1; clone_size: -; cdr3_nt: TGCAGCGTTGTCGGGGACAGAACCTACGAGCAGTACTTC; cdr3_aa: CSVVGDRTYEQYF
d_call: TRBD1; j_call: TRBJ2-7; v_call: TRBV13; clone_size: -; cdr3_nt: TGTGCCAGCAGCTCCCGGGACAGACTAATCTACGAGCAGTACTTC; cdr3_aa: CASSSRDRLIYEQYF
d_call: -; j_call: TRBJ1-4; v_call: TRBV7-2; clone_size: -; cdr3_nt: TGTGCCAGCAGCTCAGGGACTGCAACTAATGAAAAACTGTTTTTT; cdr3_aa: CASSSGTATNEKLFF
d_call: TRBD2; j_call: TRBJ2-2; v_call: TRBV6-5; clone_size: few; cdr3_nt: TGTGCCAGCAGTCGAAATGGGGGAGGGACCGGGGAGCTGTTTTTT; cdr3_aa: CASSRNGGGTGELFF
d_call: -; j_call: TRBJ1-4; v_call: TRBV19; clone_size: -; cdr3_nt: TGTGCCAGTAGATCTCAGGCGGGCTCAACTAATGAAAAACTGTTTTTT; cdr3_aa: CASRSQAGSTNEKLFF
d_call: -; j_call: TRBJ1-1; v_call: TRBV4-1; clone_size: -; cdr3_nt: TGCGCCAGCAGCCAAGATCCACGAGATGAAGCTTTCTTT; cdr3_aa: CASSQDPRDEAFF
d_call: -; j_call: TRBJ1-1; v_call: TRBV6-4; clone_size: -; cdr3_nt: TGTGCCAGCAGTGATGACCCGGGGCAAGCTTTCTTT; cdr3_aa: CASSDDPGQAFF
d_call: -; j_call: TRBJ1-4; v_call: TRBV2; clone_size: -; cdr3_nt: TGTGCCAGCAGAAGTCGGCAGGATGAAAAACTGTTTTTT; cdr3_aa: CASRSRQDEKLFF
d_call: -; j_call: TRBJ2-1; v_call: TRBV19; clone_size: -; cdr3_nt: TGTGCCAGTACCGGGAGCCGCTCCTACAATGAGCAGTTCTTC; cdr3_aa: CASTGSRSYNEQFF
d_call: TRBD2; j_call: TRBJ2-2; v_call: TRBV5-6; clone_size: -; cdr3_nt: TGTGCCAGCCACTTGAGACTAGCGGGGGACACCGGGGAGCTGTTTTTT; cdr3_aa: CASHLRLAGDTGELFF
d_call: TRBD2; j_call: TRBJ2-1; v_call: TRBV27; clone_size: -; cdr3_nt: TGTGCCAGCAGTTCCTTGGCGGGAGGAGCTCCTGGTGAGCAGTTCTTC; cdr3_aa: CASSSLAGGAPGEQFF
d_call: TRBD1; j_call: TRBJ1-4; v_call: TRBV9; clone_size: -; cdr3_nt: TGTGCCAGCAGCGTAGAACAGGGGCCCAAGGAAAAACTGTTTTTT; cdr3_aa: CASSVEQGPKEKLFF
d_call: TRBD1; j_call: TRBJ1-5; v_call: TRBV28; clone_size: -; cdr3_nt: TGTGCCAGCAGAAGGGACAGAAATCAGCCCCAGCATTTT; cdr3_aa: CASRRDRNQPQHF
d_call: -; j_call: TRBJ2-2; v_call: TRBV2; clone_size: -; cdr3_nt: TGTGCCAGCAGTGGGGGGGACTACACCGGGGAGCTGTTTTTT; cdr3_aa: CASSGGDYTGELFF
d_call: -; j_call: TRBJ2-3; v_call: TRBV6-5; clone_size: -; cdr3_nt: TGTGCCAGCAGCCCCCCGGGGAGAATAGATACGCAGTATTTT; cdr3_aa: CASSPPGRIDTQYF
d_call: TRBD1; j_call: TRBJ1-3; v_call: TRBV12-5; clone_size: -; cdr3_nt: TGTGCTAGTGGTTTTAGACAGGGGGCTGGAAACACCATATATTTT; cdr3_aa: CASGFRQGAGNTIYF